This is a list of T cell receptor beta chains from one sample in a study of T cell changes during pregnancy in multiple sclerosis. The table came from immunoSEQ multiplex PCR; TCRdb's copy has only in-frame clones and leaves some out. The sample lists more than 40,000 clones, approximately 94% occurring once. The sequencing used CD8+ T cells from peripheral blood mononuclear cells, collected in the first trimester of pregnancy. All receptors come from a female donor with multiple sclerosis, enrolled in a pregnancy study. The CDR3 runs from the conserved cysteine through the conserved F or W. Fields, in order: D gene, J gene, V gene, clone size, CDR3 DNA, CDR3 protein. D genes are given only for firm matches. Rows give clone size only sometimes, using once, few, many, or a class for an expanded clone.

D gene: TRBD1
J gene: TRBJ1-2
V gene: TRBV9
clone size: -
CDR3 DNA: TGTGCCAGCAGCGTAGGGACAGGGAGTAACTATGGCTACACCTTC
CDR3 protein: CASSVGTGSNYGYTF

D gene: -
J gene: TRBJ1-4
V gene: TRBV19
clone size: -
CDR3 DNA: TGTGCCAGTAGGGTCGAGGATGAAAAACTGTTTTTT
CDR3 protein: CASRVEDEKLFF

D gene: TRBD2
J gene: TRBJ2-5
V gene: TRBV7-8
clone size: -
CDR3 DNA: TGTGCCAGCACCCGGGTTGGCGGGGGATTGGAGACCCAGTACTTC
CDR3 protein: CASTRVGGGLETQYF

D gene: -
J gene: TRBJ2-2
V gene: TRBV9
clone size: once
CDR3 DNA: TGTGCCAGCAGCATTGACACCACGAACACCGGGGAGCTGTTTTTT
CDR3 protein: CASSIDTTNTGELFF

D gene: -
J gene: TRBJ1-1
V gene: TRBV2
clone size: -
CDR3 DNA: TGTGCCAGCAGCGACCATCGGACAGTAAACACTGAAGCTTTCTTT
CDR3 protein: CASSDHRTVNTEAFF

D gene: TRBD2
J gene: TRBJ2-2
V gene: TRBV19
clone size: -
CDR3 DNA: TGTGCCAGTAGATCCCTGGGACTAGCGAACACCGGGGAGCTGTTTTTT
CDR3 protein: CASRSLGLANTGELFF

D gene: -
J gene: TRBJ2-1
V gene: TRBV9
clone size: -
CDR3 DNA: TGTGCCAGCAGCTCGGGGGACGATGAGCAGTTCTTC
CDR3 protein: CASSSGDDEQFF

D gene: -
J gene: TRBJ1-1
V gene: TRBV27
clone size: -
CDR3 DNA: TGTGCCAGCAGTTTATTGGGCGGGACTGAAGCTTTCTTT
CDR3 protein: CASSLLGGTEAFF

D gene: -
J gene: TRBJ2-2
V gene: TRBV5-1
clone size: -
CDR3 DNA: TGCGCCAGCAGCTTGGCGCGCGGGATGGGGACCGGGGAGCTGTTTTTT
CDR3 protein: CASSLARGMGTGELFF

D gene: -
J gene: TRBJ1-1
V gene: TRBV6-5
clone size: -
CDR3 DNA: TGTGCCAGCAGCCGACTCAACACTGAAGCTTTCTTT
CDR3 protein: CASSRLNTEAFF

D gene: -
J gene: TRBJ2-2
V gene: TRBV25-1
clone size: -
CDR3 DNA: TGTGCCAGCAGTCCGGCTAGCCCGGGCCCCACCGGGGAGCTGTTTTTT
CDR3 protein: CASSPASPGPTGELFF

D gene: TRBD2
J gene: TRBJ2-2
V gene: TRBV7-2
clone size: -
CDR3 DNA: TGTGCCAGCAGCTTAGCCCCTAGTGGGGGACTAGAGGGAGTATTGGGGGAGCTGTTTTTT
CDR3 protein: CASSLAPSGGLEGVLGELFF

D gene: TRBD1
J gene: TRBJ1-1
V gene: TRBV7-3
clone size: -
CDR3 DNA: TGTGCCAGCAGCTTAGAAGGACAGGGGGCGACTGAAGCTTTCTTT
CDR3 protein: CASSLEGQGATEAFF

D gene: -
J gene: TRBJ2-7
V gene: TRBV7-6
clone size: -
CDR3 DNA: TGTGCCAGCAGCTTAGACAGTTCCTACGAGCAGTACTTC
CDR3 protein: CASSLDSSYEQYF

D gene: -
J gene: TRBJ1-2
V gene: TRBV5-4
clone size: -
CDR3 DNA: TGTGCCAGCAGCTCGGAGGGGTTCTATGGCTACACCTTC
CDR3 protein: CASSSEGFYGYTF

D gene: TRBD1
J gene: TRBJ2-4
V gene: TRBV28
clone size: -
CDR3 DNA: TGTGCCAGCAGACGAGGCGACAGGGGAGCCAAAAACATTCAGTACTTC
CDR3 protein: CASRRGDRGAKNIQYF

D gene: TRBD2
J gene: TRBJ2-2
V gene: TRBV29-1
clone size: -
CDR3 DNA: TGCAGCGTTGGAGCGGGAAACACCGGGGAGCTGTTTTTT
CDR3 protein: CSVGAGNTGELFF

D gene: -
J gene: TRBJ1-1
V gene: TRBV19
clone size: once
CDR3 DNA: TGTGCCAGTAGTCAGGCAGGGTCCACTGAAGCTTTCTTT
CDR3 protein: CASSQAGSTEAFF

D gene: TRBD1
J gene: TRBJ2-2
V gene: TRBV4-1
clone size: -
CDR3 DNA: TGCGCCAGCAGCCAGTTCGGGACAGGGAACACCGGGGAGCTGTTTTTT
CDR3 protein: CASSQFGTGNTGELFF

D gene: TRBD2
J gene: TRBJ2-5
V gene: TRBV30
clone size: -
CDR3 DNA: TGTGCCTGGCATCTGGGGGGACTAGCGGGGGGTTACCAAGAGACCCAGTACTTC
CDR3 protein: CAWHLGGLAGGYQETQYF